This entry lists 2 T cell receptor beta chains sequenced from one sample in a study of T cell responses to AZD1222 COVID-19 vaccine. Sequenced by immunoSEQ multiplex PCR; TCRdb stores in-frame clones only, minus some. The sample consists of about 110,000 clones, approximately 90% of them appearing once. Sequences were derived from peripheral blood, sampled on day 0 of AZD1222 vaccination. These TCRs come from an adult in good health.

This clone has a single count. The CDR3 DNA reads as TGTGCCAGCAGCCCGACTAGCGGGGTGTCACATGAGCAGTTCTTC. It translates to CASSPTSGVSHEQFF. The rearrangement uses TRBV13 and TRBJ2-1, with 11 bases lining up with TRBD2. The CDR3 spans 15 residues. Germline CDR1 is PRHDT and CDR2 is FYEKMQ (reference sequence). V dropped 5 bases and J dropped 8; count of bases not matched to a gene: 8.

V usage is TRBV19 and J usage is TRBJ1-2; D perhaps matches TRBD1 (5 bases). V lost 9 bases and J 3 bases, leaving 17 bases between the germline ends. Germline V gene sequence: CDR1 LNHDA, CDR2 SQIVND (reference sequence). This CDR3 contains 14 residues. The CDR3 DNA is TGTGCCAGCTCCGGGGGTTTACAGGACTATGGCTACACCTTC. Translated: CASSGGLQDYGYTF.